This T cell receptor (beta chain) was captured in a study of control samples from healthy donors and cancer patients. Generated by immunoSEQ multiplex PCR, the TCRdb table keeps only in-frame clones and is missing some. The data contain 170,000 or so clones, 80% to 95% of them singletons. Germline-derived CDR1 and CDR2 are SGHNT and YYREEE (reference sequence). The CDR3 is 14 residues long. Trimming took off 0 bases at V and 2 bases at J, with 5 bases between the two ends. The sample taken for sequencing was blood. The sequence came from a man aged 18 to 30 in good health. The chain has TRBV5-4 and TRBJ2-2, with D uncertain. The CDR3 DNA is TGTGCCAGCAGCTTGGGCTTCAACACCGGGGAGCTGTTTTTT. Translating gives CASSLGFNTGELFF.